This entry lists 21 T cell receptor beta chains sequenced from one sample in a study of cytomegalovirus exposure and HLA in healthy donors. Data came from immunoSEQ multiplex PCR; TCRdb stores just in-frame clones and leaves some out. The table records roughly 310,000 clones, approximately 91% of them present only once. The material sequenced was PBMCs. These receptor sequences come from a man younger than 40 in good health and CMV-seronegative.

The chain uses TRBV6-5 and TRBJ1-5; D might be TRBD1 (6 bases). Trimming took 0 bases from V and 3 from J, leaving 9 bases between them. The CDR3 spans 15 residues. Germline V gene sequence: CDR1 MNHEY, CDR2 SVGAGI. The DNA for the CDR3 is TGTGCCAGCAGTTACTCGGGGGCTCTCAATCAGCCCCAGCATTTT. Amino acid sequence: CASSYSGALNQPQHF.

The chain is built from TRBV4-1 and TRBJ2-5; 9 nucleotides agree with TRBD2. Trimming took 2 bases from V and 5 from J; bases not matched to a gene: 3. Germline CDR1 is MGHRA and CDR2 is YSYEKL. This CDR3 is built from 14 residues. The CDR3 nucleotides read TGCGCCAGCAGCCAAAGTCTAGCGGGGGAGACCCAGTACTTC. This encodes CASSQSLAGETQYF.

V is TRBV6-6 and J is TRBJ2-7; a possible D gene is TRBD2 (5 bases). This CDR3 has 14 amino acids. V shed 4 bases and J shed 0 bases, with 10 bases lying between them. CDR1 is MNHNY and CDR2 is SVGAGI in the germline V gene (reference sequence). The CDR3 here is CASSLEAGSYEQYF. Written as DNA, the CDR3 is TGTGCCAGCAGTTTGGAGGCGGGCTCCTACGAGCAGTACTTC.

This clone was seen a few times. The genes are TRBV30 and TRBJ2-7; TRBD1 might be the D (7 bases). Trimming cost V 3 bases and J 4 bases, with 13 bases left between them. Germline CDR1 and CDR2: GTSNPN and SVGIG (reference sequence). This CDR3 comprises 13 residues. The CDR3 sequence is CAWSKTGRYEQYF. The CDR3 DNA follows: TGTGCCTGGAGCAAGACAGGGAGGTACGAGCAGTACTTC.

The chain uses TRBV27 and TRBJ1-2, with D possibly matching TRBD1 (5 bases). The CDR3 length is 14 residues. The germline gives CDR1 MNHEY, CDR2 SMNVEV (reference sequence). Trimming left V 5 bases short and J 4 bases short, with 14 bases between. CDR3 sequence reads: CASSPRQLGYGYTF. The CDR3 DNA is TGTGCCAGCAGTCCTAGACAGTTAGGCTATGGCTACACCTTC.

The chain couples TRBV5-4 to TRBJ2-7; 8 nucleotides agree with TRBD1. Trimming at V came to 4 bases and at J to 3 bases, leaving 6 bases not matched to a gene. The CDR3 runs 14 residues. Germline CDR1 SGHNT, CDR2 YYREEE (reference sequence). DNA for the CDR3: TGTGCCAGCAGCCCCGGGACAGGCAACTACGAGCAGTACTTC. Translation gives CASSPGTGNYEQYF.

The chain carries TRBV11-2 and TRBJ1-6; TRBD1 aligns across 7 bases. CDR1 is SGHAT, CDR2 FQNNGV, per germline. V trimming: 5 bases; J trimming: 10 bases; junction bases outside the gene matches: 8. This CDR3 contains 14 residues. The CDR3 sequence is CASSVLQGDSPLHF. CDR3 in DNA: TGTGCCAGCAGCGTCCTCCAGGGGGACTCACCCCTCCACTTT.

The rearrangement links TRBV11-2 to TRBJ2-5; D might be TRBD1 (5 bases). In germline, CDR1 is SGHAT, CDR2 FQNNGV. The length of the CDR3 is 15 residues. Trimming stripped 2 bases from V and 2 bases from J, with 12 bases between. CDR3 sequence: CASSLTDTSQETQYF. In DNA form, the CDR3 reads TGTGCCAGCAGCTTAACGGACACCTCACAAGAGACCCAGTACTTC.

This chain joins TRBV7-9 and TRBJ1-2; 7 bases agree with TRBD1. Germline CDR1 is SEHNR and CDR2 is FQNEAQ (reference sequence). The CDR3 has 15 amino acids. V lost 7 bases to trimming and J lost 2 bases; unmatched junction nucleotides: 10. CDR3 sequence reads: CASTPPGQTNYGYTF. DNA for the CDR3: TGTGCCAGCACCCCCCCGGGACAGACCAACTATGGCTACACCTTC.

DNA of the CDR3: TGCGCCAGCAGCCGGATCAGCGGGGGGGCCTTCCAAGAGACCCAGTACTTC. Its translation: CASSRISGGAFQETQYF. The J gene is TRBJ2-5, the V gene TRBV5-1; 10 positions match TRBD2. V trimming: 4 bases; J trimming: 1 base; junction bases outside the gene matches: 10. Germline V CDR1 and CDR2: SGHRS, YFSETQ. The CDR3 is 17 residues long.

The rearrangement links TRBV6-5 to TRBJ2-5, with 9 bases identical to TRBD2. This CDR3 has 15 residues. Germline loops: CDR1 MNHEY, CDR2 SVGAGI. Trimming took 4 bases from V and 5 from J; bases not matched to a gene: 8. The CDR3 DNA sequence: TGTGCCAGCAGTTGGCGGGGGGGGGCTTCTGAGACCCAGTACTTC. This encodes CASSWRGGASETQYF.

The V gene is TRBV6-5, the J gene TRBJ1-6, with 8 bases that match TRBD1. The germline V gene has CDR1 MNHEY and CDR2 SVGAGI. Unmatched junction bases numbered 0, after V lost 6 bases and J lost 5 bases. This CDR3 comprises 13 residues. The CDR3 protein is CASRTGDNSPLHF. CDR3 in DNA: TGTGCCAGCAGGACAGGGGATAATTCACCCCTCCACTTT.

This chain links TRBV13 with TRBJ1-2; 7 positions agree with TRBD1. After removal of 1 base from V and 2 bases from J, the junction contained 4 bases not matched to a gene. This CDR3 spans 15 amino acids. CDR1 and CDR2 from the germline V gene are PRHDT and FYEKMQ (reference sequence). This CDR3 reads CASSLVGTENYGYTF. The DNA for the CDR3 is TGTGCCAGCAGCTTAGTAGGGACAGAGAACTATGGCTACACCTTC.

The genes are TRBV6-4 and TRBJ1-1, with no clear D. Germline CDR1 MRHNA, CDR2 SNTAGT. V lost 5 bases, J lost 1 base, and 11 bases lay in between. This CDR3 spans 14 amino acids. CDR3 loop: CASSPQRGNTEAFF. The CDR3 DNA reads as TGTGCCAGCAGTCCCCAACGGGGGAACACTGAAGCTTTCTTT.

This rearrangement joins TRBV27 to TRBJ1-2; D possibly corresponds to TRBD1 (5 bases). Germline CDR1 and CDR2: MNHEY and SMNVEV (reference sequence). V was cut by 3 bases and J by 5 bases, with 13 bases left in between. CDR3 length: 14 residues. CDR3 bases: TGTGCCAGCAGTTTCCGACAGAATGAGTATGGCTACACCTTC. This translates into CASSFRQNEYGYTF.

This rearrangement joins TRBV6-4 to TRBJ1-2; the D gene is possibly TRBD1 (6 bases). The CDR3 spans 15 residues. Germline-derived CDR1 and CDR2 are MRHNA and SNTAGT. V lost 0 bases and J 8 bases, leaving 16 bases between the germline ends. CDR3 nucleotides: TGTGCCAGCAGTGACTCGAGTGGGGGGGCTGAAGGCTACACCTTC. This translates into CASSDSSGGAEGYTF.

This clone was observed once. CDR3 nucleotide sequence: TGTGCCAGCAGCCCCCAAAGCACAGATACGCAGTATTTT. Translation: CASSPQSTDTQYF. The gene calls are TRBV6-6 and TRBJ2-3; D not resolved. V was shortened by 6 bases and J by 0 bases, with 7 bases between the two germline ends. The CDR3 covers 13 residues. CDR1 is MNHNY and CDR2 is SVGAGI in the germline V gene (reference sequence).

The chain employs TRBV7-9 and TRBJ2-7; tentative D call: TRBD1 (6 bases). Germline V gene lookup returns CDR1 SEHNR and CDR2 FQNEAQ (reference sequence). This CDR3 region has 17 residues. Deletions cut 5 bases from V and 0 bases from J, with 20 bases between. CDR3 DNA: TGTGCCAGCAGCAACCGAGGACCGGGACACCCCTCCTACGAGCAGTACTTC. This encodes CASSNRGPGHPSYEQYF.

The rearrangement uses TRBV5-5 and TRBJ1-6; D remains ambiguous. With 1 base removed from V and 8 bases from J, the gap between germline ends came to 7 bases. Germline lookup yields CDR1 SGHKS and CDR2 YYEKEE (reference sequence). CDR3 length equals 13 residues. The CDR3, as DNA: TGTGCCAGCAGCTTGCTCCGGGATTCACCCCTCCACTTT. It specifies CASSLLRDSPLHF.

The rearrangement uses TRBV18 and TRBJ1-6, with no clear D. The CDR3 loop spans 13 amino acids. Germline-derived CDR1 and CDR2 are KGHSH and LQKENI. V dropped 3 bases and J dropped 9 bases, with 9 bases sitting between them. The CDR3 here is CASSPLESSPLHF. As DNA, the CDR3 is TGTGCCAGCTCACCTCTGGAGTCTTCACCCCTCCACTTT.

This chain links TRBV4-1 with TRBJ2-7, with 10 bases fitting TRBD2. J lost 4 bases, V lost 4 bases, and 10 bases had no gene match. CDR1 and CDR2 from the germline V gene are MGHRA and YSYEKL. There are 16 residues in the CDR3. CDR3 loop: CASSRVWTSGSYEQYF. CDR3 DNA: TGCGCCAGCAGCCGGGTTTGGACTAGCGGCTCGTACGAGCAGTACTTC.